The 17 T cell receptor beta chains listed next were all sequenced from one sample in a study of blood T cell repertoires in COVID-19. TCRdb keeps only in-frame clones here, not all; method: immunoSEQ multiplex PCR. Of 65,000 to 90,000 clones detected, 65% to 85% appear once; the ten largest clones hold around 4%. Sequencing was done on a sample of peripheral blood. The receptors come from a woman aged 60-75 years with acute or convalescent COVID-19.

This clone was observed a few times. The V call is TRBV4-2, the J call TRBJ1-2, with TRBD1 matching over 9 bases. The CDR3 runs to 15 residues. The V and J ends lost 1 base and 3 bases, in that order; junction bases with no gene match: 3. Germline lookup yields CDR1 LGHNA and CDR2 YNFKEQ. The CDR3 sequence: CASSQGTGADYGYTF. The CDR3, as DNA: TGTGCCAGCAGCCAAGGGACAGGGGCGGACTATGGCTACACCTTC.

This chain connects TRBV28 to TRBJ1-1; TRBD1 agrees at 11 bases. V lost 6 bases to trimming and J lost 1 base; unmatched junction nucleotides: 7. The CDR3 totals 16 residues. The V gene's germline CDR1 is MDHEN and CDR2 SYDVKM. CDR3 sequence (DNA): TGTGCCAGCAGGCCCGGGACAGGGGGTCAGAACACTGAAGCTTTCTTT. Its translation: CASRPGTGGQNTEAFF. The full variable domain, rest sourced from reference TRBV28 and TRBJ1-1, is DVKVTQSSRYLVKRTGEKVFLECVQDMDHENMFWYRQDPGLGLRLIYFSYDVKMKEKGDIPEGYSVSREKKERFSLILESASTNQTSMYLCASRPGTGGQNTEAFFGQGTRLTVV.

The chain employs TRBV4-2 and TRBJ2-1, with a tentative D call TRBD2 (6 bases). Germline lookup yields CDR1 LGHNA and CDR2 YNFKEQ. With 6 bases removed from V and 1 base from J, the gap between germline ends came to 16 bases. The CDR3 has 16 residues. CDR3 nucleotides: TGTGCCAGCAGTCAGGAGTGGAGGGTATCCTACAATGAGCAGTTCTTC. This encodes CASSQEWRVSYNEQFF.

The CDR3 loop is CASSYARRDRVGEAFF. CDR3 bases: TGTGCCAGCAGTTACGCCCGTCGGGACAGGGTTGGTGAAGCTTTCTTT. J is TRBJ1-1 and V is TRBV6-5; 9 nucleotides align to TRBD1. This CDR3 is built from 16 residues. CDR1 and CDR2 from the germline V gene are MNHEY and SVGAGI. V lost 2 bases and J lost 7; bases outside the gene matches: 11.

This clone is a singleton in its sample. The CDR3 DNA reads as TGCAGAGGTGCACAGGGCGACGAGCAGTACTTC. The encoded protein is CRGAQGDEQYF. V is TRBV20-1 and J is TRBJ2-7; D might be TRBD1 (6 bases). Per the germline V gene, CDR1 is DFQATT and CDR2 is SNEGSKA (reference sequence). The CDR3 consists of 11 residues.

The rearrangement links TRBV5-3 to TRBJ2-7; TRBD2 is a possible D gene (5 bases). TRBV5-3 is reported as an ORF; its role is uncertain. The CDR3 length is 14 residues. V was pared by 0 bases and J by 3 bases, with 10 bases between. The CDR3 coding sequence is TGTGCCAGAAGCTTGGTGGACTTCGGCTACGAGCAGTACTTC. It specifies CARSLVDFGYEQYF.

The chain is built from TRBV7-3 and TRBJ2-5; a weak D match, TRBD1 (5 bases). With 3 bases removed from V and 1 base from J, the gap between germline ends came to 6 bases. The CDR3 totals 13 residues. Germline V gives CDR1 SGHTA, CDR2 FQGTGA. The CDR3 DNA sequence: TGTGCCAGCAGCTTGACAGCCCAAGAGACCCAGTACTTC. It yields the protein CASSLTAQETQYF.

The chain is built from TRBV29-1 and TRBJ2-3; tentative D call: TRBD2 (7 bases). CDR1 is SQVTM and CDR2 is ANQGSEA in the germline V gene. CDR3 length equals 13 residues. V lost 4 bases and J 2 bases, leaving 10 bases between the germline ends. CDR3 DNA: TGCAGCGTTGGAGGGGGGGACACAGATACGCAGTATTTT. This gives the protein CSVGGGDTDTQYF.

This clone occurred a few times. This sequence joins TRBV5-1 and TRBJ2-3; D gene ambiguous. Germline assignment: CDR1 SGHRS and CDR2 YFSETQ. V was trimmed by 4 bases and J by 6 bases, leaving 18 bases between them. The CDR3 is made up of 15 amino acids. CDR3: CASSPLGATFDTQYF. The CDR3 nucleotides are TGCGCCAGCAGCCCGCTTGGAGCGACTTTTGATACGCAGTATTTT.

The V and J genes are TRBV14 and TRBJ2-5; 9 positions match TRBD2. Germline V CDR1 and CDR2: SGHDN, FVKESK. The CDR3 loop spans 14 amino acids. The V gene end was trimmed by 4 bases and the J gene end by 3 bases; junction bases not matched to a gene: 3. The CDR3 region is CASSRVAGEETQYF. The CDR3 DNA reads as TGTGCCAGCAGCCGGGTAGCGGGGGAAGAGACCCAGTACTTC.

V gene TRBV7-9 combines with J gene TRBJ2-3; 9 bases map to TRBD2. The length of the CDR3 is 15 residues. Losses at the gene ends were 5 bases for V and 3 bases for J; bases not matched to a gene: 6. From germline, CDR1 is SEHNR and CDR2 FQNEAQ (reference sequence). CDR3 sequence: CASSPAGGLTDTQYF. The CDR3 DNA is TGTGCCAGCAGCCCAGCGGGGGGCCTAACAGATACGCAGTATTTT.

The chain carries TRBV15 and TRBJ1-5; no clear D. Germline values: CDR1 LNHNV, CDR2 YYDKDF (reference sequence). The V end was cut by 2 bases, the J end by 0 bases, with 5 bases between. This CDR3 contains 14 residues. CDR3 residues: CATSRQYSNQPQHF. DNA of the CDR3: TGTGCCACCAGCAGACAGTATAGCAATCAGCCCCAGCATTTT.

The chain links TRBV10-1 to TRBJ1-1; no clear D. Trimming pared 9 bases from V and 6 bases from J, leaving 20 bases between. CDR1 is WNHNN and CDR2 is SYGVQD in the germline V gene (reference sequence). The CDR3 has 14 amino acids. CDR3 region: CARASIAEKPEAFF. DNA for the CDR3: TGCGCCAGGGCCTCCATAGCGGAGAAACCTGAAGCTTTCTTT.

This clone was seen more than once but under ten times. The genes are TRBV6-1 and TRBJ2-4; D gene unclear. Trimming left V 2 bases short and J 0 bases short, with 11 bases between. This CDR3 comprises 16 residues. The V gene's germline CDR1 is MNHNS and CDR2 SASEGT. The chain's CDR3 is CASSENVGLAKNIQYF. CDR3 coding DNA: TGTGCCAGCAGTGAAAACGTTGGCCTAGCCAAAAACATTCAGTACTTC.

This clone came up a few times. The sample has other DNA sequences that encode this CDR3 too. V and J are TRBV4-1 and TRBJ1-5; tentative D call: TRBD1 (5 bases). This CDR3 is 15 amino acids long. The germline V gene has CDR1 MGHRA and CDR2 YSYEKL. V gave up 0 bases and J gave up 4 bases, with 10 bases separating them. CDR3: CASSQDRAGNQPQHF. Here the CDR3 DNA reads TGCGCCAGCAGCCAAGACCGGGCAGGGAATCAGCCCCAGCATTTT.

CDR3 in DNA: TGCGCCAGCAGTGAGGGGACAGGGCCAGGTTTCAATGAGCAGTTCTTC. Translation gives CASSEGTGPGFNEQFF. This chain connects TRBV10-1 to TRBJ2-1, with 9 bases lining up with TRBD1. After removal of 2 bases from V and 6 bases from J, the junction contained 8 bases not matched to a gene. Germline CDR1 reads WNHNN; CDR2 reads SYGVQD (reference sequence). The CDR3 contains 16 residues.

The chain combines TRBV7-2 with TRBJ1-5, with 7 bases lining up with TRBD1. The germline gives CDR1 SGHTA, CDR2 FQGNSA. This CDR3 is built from 16 residues. V shed 5 bases, J shed 4 bases, and the junction held 11 bases outside the gene matches. The CDR3 protein is CASSILGGQTNQPQHF. CDR3 nucleotides: TGTGCCAGCAGCATCTTGGGGGGACAGACGAATCAGCCCCAGCATTTT.